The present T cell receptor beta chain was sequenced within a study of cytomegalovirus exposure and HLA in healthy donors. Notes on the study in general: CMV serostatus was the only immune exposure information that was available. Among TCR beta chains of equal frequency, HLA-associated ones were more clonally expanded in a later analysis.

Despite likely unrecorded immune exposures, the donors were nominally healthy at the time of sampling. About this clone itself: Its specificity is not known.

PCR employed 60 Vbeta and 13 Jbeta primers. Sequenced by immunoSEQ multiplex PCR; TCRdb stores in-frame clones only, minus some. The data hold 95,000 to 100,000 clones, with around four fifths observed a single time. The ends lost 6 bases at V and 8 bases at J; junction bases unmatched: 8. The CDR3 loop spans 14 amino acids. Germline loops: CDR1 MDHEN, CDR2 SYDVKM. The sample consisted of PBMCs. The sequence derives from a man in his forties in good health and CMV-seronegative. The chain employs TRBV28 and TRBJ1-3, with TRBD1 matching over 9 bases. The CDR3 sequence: CASSTQGARDTIYF. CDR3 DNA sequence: TGTGCCAGCAGCACACAGGGGGCTAGGGACACCATATATTTT.